A single sample gave rise to the 9 T cell receptor beta chains below, sequenced in a study of blood T cell repertoires in COVID-19. Some clones are missing from TCRdb's copy, which holds only in-frame ones; the method was immunoSEQ multiplex PCR. The data show around 250,000 clones, with around 80% seen just once and approximately 15% held by the top ten. Sequenced sample: PBMCs or T cells enriched from blood (not recorded which). All receptors come from a man aged 40-49 years who had recovered from COVID-19.

The chain couples TRBV11-2 to TRBJ1-4, with 7 bases lining up with TRBD1. Germline V gives CDR1 SGHAT, CDR2 FQNNGV. The CDR3 runs 13 residues. V lost 6 bases and J lost 7; bases outside the gene matches: 5. CDR3 region: CASRLGTAEKLFF. The CDR3 coding sequence is TGTGCCAGCAGGCTAGGGACAGCTGAAAAACTGTTTTTT. The full variable domain, in which reference TRBV11-2 and TRBJ1-4 provide the parts outside the CDR3, is EAGVAQSPRYKIIEKRQSVAFWCNPISGHATLYWYQQILGQGPKLLIQFQNNGVVDDSQLPKDRFSAERLKGVDSTLKIQPAKLEDSAVYLCASRLGTAEKLFFGSGTQLSVL.

The gene calls are TRBV7-2 and TRBJ2-3; the D gene is possibly TRBD1 (6 bases). Germline assignment: CDR1 SGHTA and CDR2 FQGNSA. This CDR3 region has 15 residues. V lost 1 base and J lost 0, with 8 bases in between. The CDR3 region is CASSLVGQSTDTQYF. For the CDR3, the DNA is TGTGCCAGCAGCTTAGTAGGACAGAGCACAGATACGCAGTATTTT.

The chain links TRBV27 to TRBJ2-7; D is perhaps TRBD1 (6 bases). Germline loops: CDR1 MNHEY, CDR2 SMNVEV (reference sequence). The CDR3 consists of 11 residues. Trimming stripped 8 bases from V and 2 bases from J, with 7 bases between. The CDR3 DNA is TGTGCCAGCTGGACAGCCTACGAGCAGTACTTC. This codes for CASWTAYEQYF.

The chain uses TRBV5-1 and TRBJ2-5, with 14 bases fitting TRBD2. Germline CDR1 is SGHRS and CDR2 is YFSETQ. The CDR3 covers 18 residues. The V gene end was trimmed by 0 bases and the J gene end by 2 bases; junction bases not matched to a gene: 6. Here the CDR3 reads CASSLGLAGGPGQETQYF. CDR3 in DNA: TGCGCCAGCAGCTTGGGACTAGCGGGAGGGCCAGGGCAAGAGACCCAGTACTTC.

V is TRBV3-1 (or the pseudogene TRBV3-2) and J is TRBJ1-1; 9 bases are shared with TRBD1. V shed 4 bases and J 7 bases; nucleotides not matched to a gene: 7. This CDR3 region has 14 residues. Germline V gives CDR1 LGHDT, CDR2 YNNKEL (reference sequence). The CDR3: CASSRGQGLNEAFF. CDR3 in DNA: TGTGCCAGCAGCCGAGGACAGGGGTTGAATGAAGCTTTCTTT.

The rearrangement links TRBV18 to TRBJ1-1; D might be TRBD1 (5 bases). V dropped 2 bases and J dropped 1 base, with 14 bases sitting between them. Germline V gives CDR1 KGHSH, CDR2 LQKENI. The CDR3 has 16 residues. CDR3 sequence reads: CASSPFRQGTNTEAFF. The CDR3 nucleotides are TGTGCCAGCTCACCATTTCGGCAGGGCACGAACACTGAAGCTTTCTTT.

The V and J genes are TRBV7-9 and TRBJ1-5; D gene uncertain. Trimming removed 5 bases from V and 5 bases from J, with 16 bases in between. Germline CDR1 is SEHNR and CDR2 is FQNEAQ (reference sequence). The CDR3 runs 15 residues. The CDR3 here is CASSPPGLGDQPQHF. The CDR3 DNA reads as TGTGCCAGCAGCCCCCCGGGGTTGGGTGATCAGCCCCAGCATTTT.

The V and J genes are TRBV27 and TRBJ1-6; D may be TRBD1 (5 bases). Germline V lookup: CDR1 MNHEY, CDR2 SMNVEV (reference sequence). Trimming took off 7 bases at V and 6 bases at J, with 16 bases between the two ends. This CDR3 comprises 15 residues. CDR3 protein: CASKRGVGSNSPLHF. Written as DNA, the CDR3 is TGTGCCAGCAAAAGGGGTGTCGGGTCTAATTCACCCCTCCACTTT.

This clone appeared a few times. This chain joins TRBV5-1 and TRBJ1-2; TRBD1 aligns across 7 bases. Losses at the gene ends were 5 bases for V and 4 bases for J; bases not matched to a gene: 8. There are 14 residues in the CDR3. The germline gives CDR1 SGHRS, CDR2 YFSETQ. CDR3 coding DNA: TGCGCCAGCAGGCCGCCGGAGGGGGCCTATGGCTACACCTTC. This translates into CASRPPEGAYGYTF.